The rows below give T cell receptor beta chains drawn from one sample of a study of blood T cell repertoires in COVID-19. Assay: immunoSEQ multiplex PCR; the TCRdb copy retains only in-frame clones and omits some. The data show 100,000 to 150,000 clones, about 88% seen once. Sequencing was carried out using peripheral blood. All receptors derive from an elderly woman with acute or convalescent COVID-19. The CDR3 runs from the conserved cysteine through the conserved F or W. Fields, in order: clone size, D gene, J gene, V gene, CDR3 DNA, CDR3 protein. A D gene is named only where the DNA matches it firmly. Not all rows give a size; the values are once, few, many and, for expanded clones, a class.

clone_size: .; d_call: .; j_call: TRBJ1-1; v_call: TRBV15; cdr3_nt: TGTGCCACCAGCAGAGATTGGACAGACCCTGAAGCTTTCTTT; cdr3_aa: CATSRDWTDPEAFF
clone_size: .; d_call: TRBD1; j_call: TRBJ1-6; v_call: TRBV10-3; cdr3_nt: TGTGCCATCAGTGAGACTGACAGGGGGTCCTATAATTCACCCCTCCACTTT; cdr3_aa: CAISETDRGSYNSPLHF
clone_size: .; d_call: .; j_call: TRBJ1-2; v_call: TRBV2; cdr3_nt: TGTGCCAGCAGTTTAAACAGGGTCGGGTATGGCTACACCTTC; cdr3_aa: CASSLNRVGYGYTF
clone_size: .; d_call: TRBD1; j_call: TRBJ1-2; v_call: TRBV4-1; cdr3_nt: TGCGCCAGCAGCCGGATAGGACAGGGCTATGGCTACACCTTC; cdr3_aa: CASSRIGQGYGYTF
clone_size: .; d_call: .; j_call: TRBJ1-6; v_call: TRBV19; cdr3_nt: TGTGCCAGTAGTCTTGACAGTTTAAGCTCCTATAATTCACCCCTCCACTTT; cdr3_aa: CASSLDSLSSYNSPLHF
clone_size: .; d_call: TRBD2; j_call: TRBJ2-7; v_call: TRBV10-2; cdr3_nt: TGCGCCAGCAGAACCGGGACTAGTTTCTACGAGCAGTACTTC; cdr3_aa: CASRTGTSFYEQYF
clone_size: .; d_call: TRBD1; j_call: TRBJ2-7; v_call: TRBV27; cdr3_nt: TGTGCCAGCAGCAACAACAGGGGGGCCTACGAGCAGTACTTC; cdr3_aa: CASSNNRGAYEQYF
clone_size: .; d_call: TRBD2; j_call: TRBJ2-3; v_call: TRBV14; cdr3_nt: TGTGCCAGCAGCCAAGCGGGACTAGGGGTCACAGATACGCAGTATTTT; cdr3_aa: CASSQAGLGVTDTQYF
clone_size: .; d_call: TRBD1; j_call: TRBJ1-5; v_call: TRBV11-2; cdr3_nt: TGTGCCAGCAGCATAGGACAGGGGGCTAACCAGCCCCAGCATTTT; cdr3_aa: CASSIGQGANQPQHF
clone_size: once; d_call: .; j_call: TRBJ1-2; v_call: TRBV19; cdr3_nt: TGTGCCAGTAGTATAGATGGCGGGGGCCTTCCCTATGGCTACACCTTC; cdr3_aa: CASSIDGGGLPYGYTF
clone_size: once; d_call: TRBD2; j_call: TRBJ2-3; v_call: TRBV15; cdr3_nt: TGTGCCACCAGCAGTTCGGGGCTAAGGGGACTAGCGGGCACAGATACGCAGTATTTT; cdr3_aa: CATSSSGLRGLAGTDTQYF
clone_size: few; d_call: .; j_call: TRBJ1-5; v_call: TRBV7-2; cdr3_nt: TGTGCCAGCAGCCTACAGACCGCGGGGACCAATCAGCCCCAGCATTTT; cdr3_aa: CASSLQTAGTNQPQHF
clone_size: .; d_call: .; j_call: TRBJ1-3; v_call: TRBV7-9; cdr3_nt: TGTGCCAGCAGCTTTCCCCCGGACAGCTCTGGAAACACCATATATTTT; cdr3_aa: CASSFPPDSSGNTIYF
clone_size: .; d_call: TRBD1; j_call: TRBJ1-4; v_call: TRBV3-1/TRBV3-2; cdr3_nt: TGTGCCAGCAGCCAAGATGTTGGACAGGGGCCCGCAACTAATGAAAAACTGTTTTTT; cdr3_aa: CASSQDVGQGPATNEKLFF
clone_size: .; d_call: .; j_call: TRBJ1-2; v_call: TRBV18; cdr3_nt: TGTGCCAGCTCACCTGAGATAAACGGGGGCTACACCTTC; cdr3_aa: CASSPEINGGYTF
clone_size: .; d_call: TRBD1; j_call: TRBJ1-1; v_call: TRBV15; cdr3_nt: TGTGCCACCAGCAGCCGCCCCCGGGGACAGGGTGCCTTTAGGGCTTTCTTT; cdr3_aa: CATSSRPRGQGAFRAFF
clone_size: .; d_call: .; j_call: TRBJ1-2; v_call: TRBV6-5; cdr3_nt: TGTGCCAGCAGTTACGGAGGAAGCGGCTATGGCTACACCTTC; cdr3_aa: CASSYGGSGYGYTF
clone_size: .; d_call: .; j_call: TRBJ1-6; v_call: TRBV5-1; cdr3_nt: TGCGCCAGCAGCTTGGAAGAGCTCCGTTCACCCCTCCACTTT; cdr3_aa: CASSLEELRSPLHF
clone_size: once; d_call: .; j_call: TRBJ2-7; v_call: TRBV27; cdr3_nt: TGTGCCAGCAGTACGGGGGAATACGAGCAGTACTTC; cdr3_aa: CASSTGEYEQYF
clone_size: .; d_call: .; j_call: TRBJ1-1; v_call: TRBV9; cdr3_nt: TGTGCCAGCAGCCCAAACAGGGTCGACACTGAAGCTTTCTTT; cdr3_aa: CASSPNRVDTEAFF
clone_size: .; d_call: .; j_call: TRBJ2-3; v_call: TRBV30; cdr3_nt: TGTGCCTGGAGAGGCACGGGGGTATATACGCAGTATTTT; cdr3_aa: CAWRGTGVYTQYF
clone_size: .; d_call: .; j_call: TRBJ1-1; v_call: TRBV5-3; cdr3_nt: TGTGCCAGAACCTGTCCGGCCGGGAAGGATGAAGCTTTCTTT; cdr3_aa: CARTCPAGKDEAFF
clone_size: .; d_call: .; j_call: TRBJ1-5; v_call: TRBV30; cdr3_nt: TGTGCCTGGAGTGTAGCGGACAATCAGCCCCAGCATTTT; cdr3_aa: CAWSVADNQPQHF
clone_size: .; d_call: .; j_call: TRBJ2-7; v_call: TRBV27; cdr3_nt: TGTGCCAGCAGTTTATGGGCAGGGTCCTACGAGCAGTACTTC; cdr3_aa: CASSLWAGSYEQYF
clone_size: .; d_call: .; j_call: TRBJ1-2; v_call: TRBV6-5; cdr3_nt: TGTGCCAGCAGTTACTCAAGGGGATCTAACTATGGCTACACCTTC; cdr3_aa: CASSYSRGSNYGYTF
clone_size: .; d_call: .; j_call: TRBJ1-2; v_call: TRBV5-6; cdr3_nt: TGTGCCAGCAGCGTGGCAATCTATGGCTACACCTTC; cdr3_aa: CASSVAIYGYTF
clone_size: few; d_call: .; j_call: TRBJ1-4; v_call: TRBV2; cdr3_nt: TGTGCCAGCAGTGCAAACAGGGCGGGGGGTGAAAAACTGTTTTTT; cdr3_aa: CASSANRAGGEKLFF
clone_size: .; d_call: .; j_call: TRBJ1-4; v_call: TRBV18; cdr3_nt: TGTGCCAGCTCACCGGGACTGAGCAATGAAAAACTGTTTTTT; cdr3_aa: CASSPGLSNEKLFF
clone_size: .; d_call: TRBD1; j_call: TRBJ1-6; v_call: TRBV19; cdr3_nt: TGTGCCAGTACTCCGACAGGGTGGGATTCACCCCTCCACTTT; cdr3_aa: CASTPTGWDSPLHF
clone_size: .; d_call: .; j_call: TRBJ1-1; v_call: TRBV29-1; cdr3_nt: TGCAGCGTTGTGTTTGGACAGAGGACGAACACTGAAGCTTTCTTT; cdr3_aa: CSVVFGQRTNTEAFF
clone_size: once; d_call: .; j_call: TRBJ1-5; v_call: TRBV15; cdr3_nt: TGTGCCACCAGCAGATCGGCGGACAGCCACCGGCAGCCCCAGCATTTT; cdr3_aa: CATSRSADSHRQPQHF
clone_size: .; d_call: TRBD2; j_call: TRBJ2-5; v_call: TRBV7-9; cdr3_nt: TGTGCCAGCAGCTTTTCAGCGGGGGGGGAGACCCAGTACTTC; cdr3_aa: CASSFSAGGETQYF
clone_size: .; d_call: TRBD1; j_call: TRBJ1-3; v_call: TRBV30; cdr3_nt: TGTGCCTGGAGTTTCCGCCGGGGACAGGGTTTCTCTGGAAACACCATATATTTT; cdr3_aa: CAWSFRRGQGFSGNTIYF
clone_size: .; d_call: .; j_call: TRBJ2-3; v_call: TRBV7-9; cdr3_nt: TGTGCCAGCAGCTTAGATTTGGGGCCCGATACGCAGTATTTT; cdr3_aa: CASSLDLGPDTQYF
clone_size: .; d_call: .; j_call: TRBJ1-5; v_call: TRBV2; cdr3_nt: TGTGCCAGCAGTGAAAGGCCGACAGGTGAAAACAATCAGCCCCAGCATTTT; cdr3_aa: CASSERPTGENNQPQHF
clone_size: .; d_call: .; j_call: TRBJ2-1; v_call: TRBV5-6; cdr3_nt: TGTGCCAGCAGCTTGGGTTCCTATATGGATGAGCAGTTCTTC; cdr3_aa: CASSLGSYMDEQFF
clone_size: .; d_call: .; j_call: TRBJ1-3; v_call: TRBV5-1; cdr3_nt: TGCGCCAGCAGCTTGGCAGGGTGGGGAAACACCATATATTTT; cdr3_aa: CASSLAGWGNTIYF
clone_size: .; d_call: .; j_call: TRBJ1-4; v_call: TRBV18; cdr3_nt: TGTGCCAGCTCATCCGAGACGGAGAATGAAAAACTGTTTTTT; cdr3_aa: CASSSETENEKLFF
clone_size: .; d_call: TRBD1; j_call: TRBJ1-4; v_call: TRBV2; cdr3_nt: TGTGCCAGCAGTGCCCGGACAGGTAGTGAAAAACTGTTTTTT; cdr3_aa: CASSARTGSEKLFF
clone_size: .; d_call: TRBD1; j_call: TRBJ2-7; v_call: TRBV24-1; cdr3_nt: TGTGCCACCAGTGATCCTGGCAGGGGGAAATACGAGCAGTACTTC; cdr3_aa: CATSDPGRGKYEQYF
clone_size: .; d_call: .; j_call: TRBJ1-3; v_call: TRBV6-5; cdr3_nt: TGTGCCAGCAGTTTGGGGGCCAGCCAAGTTGGGAACACCATATATTTT; cdr3_aa: CASSLGASQVGNTIYF
clone_size: once; d_call: TRBD1; j_call: TRBJ1-6; v_call: TRBV19; cdr3_nt: TGTGCCAGTAACCGAACAGGGGTGCCCCTCCACTTT; cdr3_aa: CASNRTGVPLHF
clone_size: .; d_call: TRBD1; j_call: TRBJ1-1; v_call: TRBV7-8; cdr3_nt: TGTGCCAGCAGCCCTCGGAGGGACAGGGGGGTTGAAGCTTTCTTT; cdr3_aa: CASSPRRDRGVEAFF
clone_size: .; d_call: TRBD1; j_call: TRBJ2-1; v_call: TRBV30; cdr3_nt: TGTGCCTGGAGAACCGGGACAGGGTACTACAATGAGCAGTTCTTC; cdr3_aa: CAWRTGTGYYNEQFF
clone_size: .; d_call: TRBD2; j_call: TRBJ2-7; v_call: TRBV27; cdr3_nt: TGTGCCAGCAGTTCTCGGGGAGGGGGACTAGCCTACGAGCAGTACTTC; cdr3_aa: CASSSRGGGLAYEQYF
clone_size: once; d_call: .; j_call: TRBJ1-5; v_call: TRBV7-2; cdr3_nt: TGTGCCAGCAGCTTAGAGGCACACTACAATCAGCCCCAGCATTTT; cdr3_aa: CASSLEAHYNQPQHF
clone_size: few; d_call: .; j_call: TRBJ2-1; v_call: TRBV2; cdr3_nt: TGTGCCAGCAGGCGTACGTACGTTTATGAGCAGTTCTTC; cdr3_aa: CASRRTYVYEQFF
clone_size: .; d_call: .; j_call: TRBJ2-5; v_call: TRBV23-1; cdr3_nt: TGCGCCAGCAGCCACACCGCCGATGAACAAGAGACCCAGTACTTC; cdr3_aa: CASSHTADEQETQYF
clone_size: .; d_call: .; j_call: TRBJ2-3; v_call: TRBV11-3; cdr3_nt: TGTGCCAGCAGCTTAGATCCTACCACAGATACGCAGTATTTT; cdr3_aa: CASSLDPTTDTQYF
clone_size: .; d_call: TRBD2; j_call: TRBJ2-2; v_call: TRBV9; cdr3_nt: TGTGCCAGCAGCGTAGGTACAGCGGGAGAGAACACCGGGGAGCTGTTTTTT; cdr3_aa: CASSVGTAGENTGELFF